The 9 T cell receptor beta chains below were found in one sample sequenced in a study of blood T cell repertoires in COVID-19. Method: immunoSEQ multiplex PCR; TCRdb's copy keeps in-frame clones and lacks some. The table has about 410,000 clones, 89% seen once. Sequences were obtained from peripheral blood. The receptors come from a woman between 35 and 50 years old with COVID-19, enrolled during active disease.

V and J are TRBV15 and TRBJ1-3, with a weak D call TRBD1 (5 bases). The CDR3 extends over 14 amino acids. Trimming stripped 7 bases from V and 1 base from J, with 11 bases between. Germline loops: CDR1 LNHNV, CDR2 YYDKDF (reference sequence). CDR3 coding DNA: TGTGCCACCAAGATAGCAGGGTCTGGAAACACCATATATTTT. Protein product: CATKIAGSGNTIYF.

This clone was found once. The gene calls are TRBV7-6 and TRBJ1-2; 7 nucleotides match TRBD1. V shed 5 bases, J shed 5 bases, and the junction held 11 bases outside the gene matches. The CDR3 totals 15 residues. Germline V lookup: CDR1 SGHVS, CDR2 FNYEAQ. The CDR3 DNA sequence: TGTGCCAGCAGCCCTCTGACAGGGACTCCTTATGGCTACACCTTC. This encodes CASSPLTGTPYGYTF. Full variable domain (outside the CDR3, taken from reference TRBV7-6 and TRBJ1-2): GAGVSQSPRYKVTKRGQDVALRCDPISGHVSLYWYRQALGQGPEFLTYFNYEAQQDKSGLPNDRFSAERPEGSISTLTIQRTEQRDSAMYRCASSPLTGTPYGYTFGSGTRLTVV.

The rearrangement joins TRBV28 to TRBJ1-5; D gene uncertain. The CDR3 is made up of 12 amino acids. The V end lost 6 bases, the J end lost 4 bases, and 7 bases lay between the germline ends. CDR1 and CDR2 (germline): MDHEN, SYDVKM. The CDR3 loop is CASRTSNQPQHF. CDR3 nucleotide sequence: TGTGCCAGCAGGACTTCTAATCAGCCCCAGCATTTT. The entire variable domain, with the rest obtained from reference TRBV28 and TRBJ1-5, is as follows: DVKVTQSSRYLVKRTGEKVFLECVQDMDHENMFWYRQDPGLGLRLIYFSYDVKMKEKGDIPEGYSVSREKKERFSLILESASTNQTSMYLCASRTSNQPQHFGDGTRLSIL.

The V gene is TRBV2, the J gene TRBJ2-7, with D tentatively TRBD1 (5 bases). The CDR3 is 14 residues long. V dropped 3 bases and J dropped 4 bases, with 13 bases sitting between them. Germline values: CDR1 SNHLY, CDR2 FYNNEI. DNA of the CDR3: TGTGCCAGCAGTGATCAGGGTATAGGGTACGAGCAGTACTTC. Residues: CASSDQGIGYEQYF.

This CDR3 is CASRPTGGTEAFF. The CDR3 DNA reads as TGTGCCAGCAGACCAACAGGGGGCACTGAAGCTTTCTTT. V and J are TRBV3-1 (or the pseudogene TRBV3-2) and TRBJ1-1; 8 bases map to TRBD1. The CDR3 consists of 13 residues. CDR1 is LGHDT and CDR2 is YNNKEL in the germline V gene (reference sequence). With 6 bases clipped from V and 4 bases from J, the junction kept 4 bases outside the gene matches.

The rearrangement joins TRBV14 to TRBJ1-1, with D tentatively TRBD1 (6 bases). From germline, CDR1 is SGHDN and CDR2 FVKESK. CDR3 length: 16 amino acids. Trimming took off 3 bases at V and 0 bases at J, with 14 bases between the two ends. CDR3 region: CASSHLLTGVNTEAFF. CDR3 nucleotides: TGTGCCAGCAGCCATTTGTTGACAGGAGTGAACACTGAAGCTTTCTTT.

This clone was detected only once. This chain uses TRBV6-6 with TRBJ1-6; 9 bases agree with TRBD1. CDR3 length: 19 residues. Per germline, CDR1 MNHNY and CDR2 SVGAGI (reference sequence). After removal of 5 bases from V and 10 bases from J, the junction contained 21 bases not matched to a gene. This CDR3 is CASSPFVGTGRSGWSPLHF. The CDR3 DNA sequence: TGTGCCAGCAGTCCCTTCGTCGGGACAGGGAGGTCAGGTTGGTCACCCCTCCACTTT.

The chain recombines TRBV11-2 with TRBJ1-1; D may be TRBD1 (5 bases). Between the trimmed V and J ends, which lost 6 bases and 1 base, there was a span of 18 bases. CDR1 and CDR2 from the germline V gene are SGHAT and FQNNGV. The CDR3 length is 16 residues. CDR3 sequence (DNA): TGTGCCAGCAGAGGAGGGACTCCTATAGGGAACACTGAAGCTTTCTTT. This encodes CASRGGTPIGNTEAFF.

This clone was seen a single time. The rearrangement links TRBV18 to TRBJ1-2, with 7 bases aligning to TRBD1. Losses at the gene ends were 3 bases for V and 8 bases for J; bases not matched to a gene: 6. Per the germline V gene, CDR1 is KGHSH and CDR2 is LQKENI. CDR3 length: 13 residues. DNA of the CDR3: TGTGCCAGCTCACCGAAAGACAGGGACGGCTACACCTTC. Translated: CASSPKDRDGYTF.